This passage covers 22 T cell receptor beta chains from one sample sequenced in a study of T cells in Graves' hyperthyroidism and ophthalmopathy. RNA transcripts were the template for amplifying TCR beta CDR3 regions. The TCR CDR3 first-round RT-PCR relied on the HTBI primer set. One entry per CDR3 protein, called by TCRdb with MiXCR from the multiplex PCR reads. The sample gives more than 300,000 distinct CDR3 sequences, about 13% of which show up once; 9.2% is in the top ten. The sequencing sample was made of blood. These receptors were obtained from a woman between 18 and 29 years old with Graves' hyperthyroidism.

The chain links TRBV2 to TRBJ2-7; 7 nucleotides agree with TRBD1. CDR1 and CDR2 from the germline V gene are SNHLY and FYNNEI. J was trimmed by 2 bases and V by 3 bases; bases with no gene match: 7. The CDR3 sequence is 15 residues long. The CDR3 protein is CASSDIDRATYEQYF. DNA of the CDR3: TGTGCCAGCAGTGACATCGACAGGGCCACCTACGAGCAGTACTTC.

This clonotype was picked up many times. This chain joins TRBV28 and TRBJ2-7; tentative D call: TRBD2 (5 bases). With 8 bases removed from V and 4 bases from J, the gap between germline ends came to 18 bases. This CDR3 has 14 residues. Germline assignment: CDR1 MDHEN and CDR2 SYDVKM. CDR3 DNA: TGTGCCAGCGGGTTATCGGTATCGGGATACGAGCAGTACTTC. It translates to CASGLSVSGYEQYF. The complete variable domain, with remaining parts taken from reference TRBV28 and TRBJ2-7, reads DVKVTQSSRYLVKRTGEKVFLECVQDMDHENMFWYRQDPGLGLRLIYFSYDVKMKEKGDIPEGYSVSREKKERFSLILESASTNQTSMYLCASGLSVSGYEQYFGPGTRLTVT.

This clonotype was found many times. The chain combines TRBV12-3 or TRBV12-4 with TRBJ1-5, with D maybe TRBD1 (6 bases). The CDR3 has 15 residues. V lost 2 bases to trimming and J lost 6 bases, with 14 bases between them. The CDR3 DNA is TGTGCCAGCAGTTTAAATCACGGAGGGGGTCAGCCCCAGCATTTT. The encoded protein is CASSLNHGGGQPQHF.

This clonotype was recorded at least ten times. This chain uses TRBV2 with TRBJ2-1, with D hard to call. The germline gives CDR1 SNHLY, CDR2 FYNNEI. Trimming removed 6 bases from V and 0 bases from J, with 9 bases in between. The CDR3 is 14 residues long. The CDR3 loop is CASRNLNSYNEQFF. The CDR3 DNA is TGTGCCAGCAGAAACTTGAACTCCTACAATGAGCAGTTCTTC.

This clonotype came up many times. The chain is built from TRBV5-1 and TRBJ2-5; TRBD1 matches at 8 bases. This CDR3 spans 16 amino acids. V lost 3 bases and J lost 1; bases outside the gene matches: 8. The germline CDR1 and CDR2 sequences are SGHRS and YFSETQ. CDR3 bases: TGCGCCAGCAGCTCTGGGGACAGGCCCATCCAAGAGACCCAGTACTTC. It yields the protein CASSSGDRPIQETQYF.

This clonotype was counted a few times. The CDR3 is CASGLTDTQYF. Written as DNA, the CDR3 is TGTGCCAGTGGCCTCACAGATACGCAGTATTTT. The rearrangement links TRBV7-2 to TRBJ2-3; unclear D gene. V was pared by 9 bases and J by 2 bases, with 6 bases between. From germline, CDR1 is SGHTA and CDR2 FQGNSA. The CDR3 has 11 amino acids.

In its sample, this clonotype was seen once. The chain carries TRBV19 and TRBJ1-5; D is undetermined. The CDR3 runs to 14 residues. The V gene's germline CDR1 is LNHDA and CDR2 SQIVND (reference sequence). Trimming removed 7 bases at V and 0 bases at J, with 10 bases between. Here the CDR3 reads CASNQSYSNQPQHF. The DNA for the CDR3 is TGTGCCAGTAACCAGAGCTATAGCAATCAGCCCCAGCATTTT.

The chain has TRBV27 and TRBJ2-7, with 13 bases matching TRBD2. CDR1 and CDR2 (germline): MNHEY, SMNVEV (reference sequence). The J segment lost 3 bases and the V segment lost 7 bases, leaving 3 bases of the junction unmatched. The CDR3 length is 14 residues. This chain's CDR3 is CASKLAGGNYEQYF. Here the CDR3 DNA reads TGTGCCAGCAAACTAGCGGGGGGGAACTACGAGCAGTACTTC.

The sample holds a few counts of this clonotype. V gene TRBV7-3 combines with J gene TRBJ2-5; D ambiguous. V was shortened by 4 bases and J by 3 bases, with 9 bases between the two germline ends. The CDR3 is 13 residues long. CDR1 and CDR2 (germline): SGHTA, FQGTGA. CDR3 DNA sequence: TGTGCCAGCAGCTCCAGCGCGAAAGAGACCCAGTACTTC. Translation gives CASSSSAKETQYF. The whole variable domain, filled in from reference TRBV7-3 and TRBJ2-5, reads GAGVSQTPSNKVTEKGKYVELRCDPISGHTALYWYRQSLGQGPEFLIYFQGTGAADDSGLPNDRFFAVRPEGSVSTLKIQRTERGDSAVYLCASSSSAKETQYFGPGTRLLVL.

This clonotype has a count of ten or more. The genes are TRBV12-3 or TRBV12-4 and TRBJ1-2; D not certain. The CDR3 totals 15 residues. V lost 6 bases and J lost 4, with 18 bases in between. The CDR3: CASRPRRIRFYGYTF. CDR3 nucleotides: TGTGCCAGCAGACCCCGACGGATTAGATTCTATGGCTACACCTTC.

With respect to this clonotype: This may be a read error: a much more frequent sequence differs by one nucleotide. The chain carries TRBV30 and TRBJ2-7, with 10 bases identical to TRBD1. The CDR3 has 13 amino acids. Per germline, CDR1 GTSNPN and CDR2 SVGIG (reference sequence). The CDR3 is CVWGGQGEYEQYF. The CDR3 DNA reads as TGTGTCTGGGGCGGACAGGGGGAATACGAGCAGTACTTC. Full variable domain (remainder filled in from reference TRBV30 and TRBJ2-7): SQTIHQWPATLVQPVGSPLSLECTVEGTSNPNLYWYRQAAGRGLQLLFYSVGIGQISSEVPQNLSASRPQDRQFILSSKKLLLSDSGFYLCVWGGQGEYEQYFGPGTRLTVT.

This clonotype was seen many times. This CDR3 reads CASSQTRGPSGGETQYF. DNA of the CDR3: TGCGCCAGCAGCCAGACCCGGGGTCCTAGCGGGGGAGAGACCCAGTACTTC. The rearrangement uses TRBV4-3 and TRBJ2-5; TRBD2 matches 10 bases. This CDR3 has 17 residues. V was clipped by 3 bases and J by 4 bases; unmatched bases: 11. From germline, CDR1 is LGHNA and CDR2 YSLEER.

This clonotype turned up a few times. For the CDR3, the DNA is TGTGCCAGTAGTAGTTGGGGGTATAGCAATCAGCCCCAGCATTTT. Translating it yields CASSSWGYSNQPQHF. The rearrangement joins TRBV19 to TRBJ1-5, with D possibly matching TRBD1 (5 bases). This CDR3 has 15 residues. The germline V gene has CDR1 LNHDA and CDR2 SQIVND (reference sequence). V shed 4 bases and J shed 0 bases, with 10 bases lying between them.

This clonotype was counted only a few times. The V call is TRBV29-1, the J call TRBJ1-2; D not certain. V was shortened by 5 bases and J by 6 bases, with 16 bases between the two germline ends. Germline V gene sequence: CDR1 SQVTM, CDR2 ANQGSEA. CDR3 length: 13 amino acids. The CDR3 reads CSVLKWDMDGYTF. The CDR3 coding sequence is TGCAGCGTTCTTAAATGGGATATGGATGGCTACACCTTC.

This clonotype was recorded many times. The chain carries TRBV7-2 and TRBJ2-3; D gene ambiguous. V lost 1 base and J 5 bases, leaving 4 bases between the germline ends. Looked up from germline, CDR1 is SGHTA and CDR2 is FQGNSA. The CDR3 consists of 12 residues. The CDR3 DNA reads as TGTGCCAGCAGCTTAGAGGGAGATACGCAGTATTTT. Its translation: CASSLEGDTQYF.

This clonotype occurred many times. This sequence joins TRBV2 and TRBJ1-2; unclear D gene. The CDR3 has 14 residues. CDR1 SNHLY and CDR2 FYNNEI come from the germline V gene. Trimming took off 5 bases at V and 2 bases at J, with 12 bases between the two ends. CDR3 sequence: CASSLESLNYGYTF. CDR3 nucleotides: TGTGCCAGCAGTCTAGAATCCCTAAACTATGGCTACACCTTC.

The sample holds a few counts of this clonotype. This CDR3 fails to terminate in the conserved phenylalanine or tryptophan, so it likely reflects a read error. The chain couples TRBV11-2 to TRBJ2-5, with 10 positions matching TRBD1. The V segment lost 5 bases and the J segment 1 base; nucleotides outside the gene matches: 1. Germline values: CDR1 SGHAT, CDR2 FQNNGV. The CDR3 is 14 residues long. The CDR3 coding sequence is TGTGCCAGCAGCCGGGACAGGGGCCAAGAGACCCAGTACCTC. It yields the protein CASSRDRGQETQYL.

This clonotype was seen ten or more times. The V and J genes are TRBV4-1 and TRBJ1-1, with D uncertain. The V and J ends lost 4 bases and 7 bases respectively, with 13 bases between them. This CDR3 is built from 13 residues. Germline CDR1 is MGHRA and CDR2 is YSYEKL. CDR3 nucleotides: TGCGCCAGCAGCCCGATGAGTCCGTTTGAAGCTTTCTTT. This codes for CASSPMSPFEAFF.

The V and J genes are TRBV9 and TRBJ2-2, with D unclear. The CDR3 totals 15 residues. Trimming took 3 bases from V and 0 from J, leaving 9 bases between them. CDR1 is SGDLS, CDR2 YYNGEE, per germline. The CDR3 bases are TGTGCCAGCAGCGAGTTGGCGTCGAACACCGGGGAGCTGTTTTTT. Translating gives CASSELASNTGELFF.

This clonotype was counted many times. This chain uses TRBV20-1 with TRBJ1-2; 7 positions agree with TRBD1. CDR3 length: 17 residues. Looked up from germline, CDR1 is DFQATT and CDR2 is SNEGSKA (reference sequence). J was trimmed by 2 bases and V by 0 bases; bases with no gene match: 12. The CDR3 sequence: CSARDLSRGGENYGYTF. The CDR3 coding sequence is TGCAGTGCTAGAGATCTAAGCAGGGGGGGAGAAAACTATGGCTACACCTTC.

To note about this clonotype: One end of the junction does not line up with germline, which may come from a read error. The chain employs TRBV3-1 and TRBJ2-3; D is ambiguous. Germline CDR1 reads LGHDT; CDR2 reads YNNKEL (reference sequence). CDR3 length: 11 residues. The CDR3 nucleotides are TGTGCCAGCAGTTCGCCAGATGCGCAGTATTTT. It encodes CASSSPDAQYF.

This clonotype occurred many times. The rearrangement links TRBV12-3 or TRBV12-4 to TRBJ1-6; the match to TRBD1 covers 8 bases. With 6 bases clipped from V and 5 bases from J, the junction kept 12 bases outside the gene matches. The CDR3 has 17 amino acids. The CDR3 region is CASSTPGAGGNNSPLHF. CDR3 coding DNA: TGTGCCAGCAGCACCCCCGGAGCAGGGGGCAATAATTCACCCCTCCACTTT.